The rows below give T cell receptor beta chains drawn from one sample of a study of blood T cell repertoires in COVID-19. The method was immunoSEQ multiplex PCR; TCRdb's version includes in-frame clones alone and lacks a portion of them. The sample has approximately 65,000 clones; 60% to 85% are singletons. The sequencing input was peripheral blood. All receptors come from a human donor in a cohort sampled during active COVID-19. Both conserved end residues are part of each CDR3. A D gene is named only where the DNA matches it firmly. Size is stated for part of the rows, as once, few or many counts, or as a class when the clone is expanded.

len,d_gene,v_gene,abundance,j_gene,CDR3aa,CDR3nt
16,TRBD2,TRBV28,NA,TRBJ2-5,CASSMGLAGVSETQYF,TGTGCCAGCAGTATGGGACTAGCGGGAGTAAGCGAGACCCAGTACTTC
14,TRBD1,TRBV7-2,NA,TRBJ1-4,CASSSGTGNEKLFF,TGTGCCAGCAGCTCCGGGACAGGGAATGAAAAACTGTTTTTT
14,NA,TRBV2,NA,TRBJ1-1,CASSENQLDTEAFF,TGTGCCAGCAGTGAAAACCAACTCGACACTGAAGCTTTCTTT
16,NA,TRBV4-2,few,TRBJ2-1,CASSQDSQGSGNEQFF,TGTGCCAGCAGCCAAGATTCCCAGGGGTCGGGGAATGAGCAGTTCTTC
15,TRBD1,TRBV6-5,NA,TRBJ2-5,CASSPRTGNQETQYF,TGTGCCAGCAGTCCCCGGACAGGGAACCAAGAGACCCAGTACTTC
16,NA,TRBV3-1/TRBV3-2,NA,TRBJ2-2,CASSRQGFSDTGELFF,TGTGCCAGCAGCCGTCAGGGGTTTAGTGACACCGGGGAGCTGTTTTTT
13,NA,TRBV11-2,NA,TRBJ1-4,CASSPGGREKLFF,TGTGCCAGCAGCCCCGGGGGGCGTGAAAAACTGTTTTTT
18,NA,TRBV28,once,TRBJ1-5,CASSGSQGLGVHNQPQHF,TGTGCCAGCAGTGGGTCCCAGGGGTTGGGGGTGCACAATCAGCCCCAGCATTTT
15,NA,TRBV7-2,NA,TRBJ1-2,CASSLVKGEVYGYTF,TGTGCCAGCAGCTTAGTCAAGGGGGAAGTCTATGGCTACACCTTC
14,NA,TRBV19,NA,TRBJ2-5,CASSMGQGWETQYF,TGTGCCAGTAGTATGGGGCAGGGCTGGGAGACCCAGTACTTC
19,TRBD1,TRBV27,NA,TRBJ2-2,CASSLSVQRQRGRAGELFF,TGTGCCAGCAGTTTATCGGTTCAACGACAGAGGGGGCGGGCCGGGGAGCTGTTTTTT